This record concerns one T cell receptor (beta chain) sequence. Under the authors' procedure: The authors estimated nucleated cell counts from reference gene primer amplification. Repertoires were generated with immunoSEQ multiplex PCR, while TCRdb's copy carries only in-frame clones and drops some. That table is the source of V, J and clone size, and D and trimming were worked out from the DNA. The sample records tens of thousands of clones, over 80% being singletons. These data are taken from a study of blood T cell repertoires in COVID-19. Looking at the study overall: The study drew acute and convalescent COVID-19 samples from the United States, Italy and Spain. The analysed material was cDNA or gDNA that came from T cells, B-cell-depleted T cells, or PBMCs.

Germline V CDR1 and CDR2: DFQATT, SNEGSKA (reference sequence). Trimming cost V 3 bases and J 7 bases, with 21 bases left between them. The CDR3 totals 15 residues. The material sequenced was peripheral blood. This chain links TRBV20-1 with TRBJ2-5; D is perhaps TRBD2 (6 bases). This TCR was sampled from a man aged 50 to 59 with acute or convalescent COVID-19. The CDR3 region has the DNA TGCAGTGCTAGTAAGGGACTCGACCCCTCAGGGACCCAGTACTTC. Its translation: CSASKGLDPSGTQYF.